These T cell receptor beta chains were read from a single sample in a study of post-analysis software for immune sequencing data. TCRdb used MiXCR to reprocess the PCR reads, holding one entry per CDR3 protein. The repertoire consists of fewer than 850,000 distinct CDR3 sequences, with about 27% occurring once and the leading ten covering about 0.5%. The sequencing input was blood. These receptors all stem from a girl between 10 and 17 years old with multiple sclerosis. Both conserved end residues are part of each CDR3. Each record gives: CDR3 protein, J gene, clone size, D gene, V gene, CDR3 length. The D gene is left open where the match is weak. Clone size is not always given. Where it is, it says once, few, many or a class for expanded clones.

CDR3: CASRSVNSEAFF
J: TRBJ1-1
size: .
D: .
V: TRBV28
length: 12

CDR3: CSAPPTAGGSGNTIYF
J: TRBJ1-3
size: .
D: TRBD1
V: TRBV20-1
length: 16

CDR3: CASSARGQGYGYTF
J: TRBJ1-2
size: many
D: TRBD1
V: TRBV6-5
length: 14

CDR3: CSAPKPGTLTDTQYF
J: TRBJ2-3
size: many
D: .
V: TRBV20-1
length: 15

CDR3: CASSSQAGSSYNEQFF
J: TRBJ2-1
size: few
D: TRBD2
V: TRBV6-5
length: 16

CDR3: CAISPGTSGRGEQFF
J: TRBJ2-1
size: .
D: TRBD2
V: TRBV10-3
length: 15

CDR3: CASSLRGTAYEQYF
J: TRBJ2-7
size: .
D: TRBD1
V: TRBV27
length: 14

CDR3: CASSPLSGQGAGETQYF
J: TRBJ2-5
size: .
D: TRBD1
V: TRBV18
length: 17

CDR3: CASSLNGDSPLHF
J: TRBJ1-6
size: .
D: .
V: TRBV7-9
length: 13

CDR3: CASGSRGGSEQYF
J: TRBJ2-7
size: .
D: .
V: TRBV27
length: 13

CDR3: CSAPNSGSLSYEQYF
J: TRBJ2-7
size: few
D: TRBD2
V: TRBV20-1
length: 15

CDR3: CSAGFPGQGAYEQYF
J: .
size: .
D: TRBD1
V: TRBV20-1
length: 15

CDR3: CASSFIRREQYF
J: TRBJ2-5
size: few
D: .
V: TRBV12-3/TRBV12-4
length: 12

CDR3: CAGSLLLAGRQETQYF
J: TRBJ2-5
size: .
D: TRBD2
V: TRBV5-6
length: 16

CDR3: CASSLVISNYGYTF
J: TRBJ1-2
size: few
D: .
V: TRBV7-9
length: 14

CDR3: CASSLIKGGRQGTSRLGEQFF
J: TRBJ2-1
size: .
D: TRBD1
V: TRBV11-2
length: 21

CDR3: CASSRKPNQPQHF
J: TRBJ1-5
size: many
D: .
V: TRBV27
length: 13

CDR3: CSARYRGENTEAFF
J: TRBJ1-1
size: .
D: TRBD1
V: TRBV20-1
length: 14

CDR3: CSASTGSSYEQYF
J: TRBJ2-7
size: many
D: .
V: TRBV20-1
length: 13

CDR3: CASSLSGQGRLEKLFF
J: TRBJ1-4
size: few
D: TRBD1
V: TRBV2
length: 16

CDR3: CSASAGQGYGYTF
J: TRBJ1-2
size: .
D: TRBD1
V: TRBV20-1
length: 13

CDR3: CASSSASYEQYF
J: TRBJ2-7
size: .
D: .
V: TRBV7-2
length: 12

CDR3: CASSPVDVSYEQYF
J: TRBJ2-7
size: .
D: .
V: TRBV5-4
length: 14

CDR3: CASNTGSSQIVAFF
J: TRBJ1-1
size: .
D: .
V: TRBV6-6
length: 14

CDR3: CASSAGDGTSTQYF
J: TRBJ2-3
size: .
D: .
V: TRBV9
length: 14

CDR3: CASSLATGQRRAGYTF
J: TRBJ1-2
size: few
D: TRBD1
V: TRBV12-3/TRBV12-4
length: 16

CDR3: CASSYSGQGHEAFF
J: TRBJ1-1
size: few
D: TRBD1
V: TRBV6-5
length: 14

CDR3: CASSLLDRAIFGYTF
J: TRBJ1-2
size: few
D: TRBD1
V: TRBV7-2
length: 15

CDR3: CSARGTGPLDWTEAFF
J: TRBJ1-1
size: .
D: TRBD1
V: TRBV20-1
length: 16

CDR3: CSGGLAGVYEQYF
J: TRBJ2-7
size: few
D: TRBD2
V: TRBV20-1
length: 13

CDR3: CSARDSSYGYTF
J: TRBJ1-2
size: .
D: .
V: TRBV20-1
length: 12

CDR3: CSAQRESEQYF
J: TRBJ2-7
size: few
D: .
V: TRBV20-1
length: 11

CDR3: CASSQDGGSGKETQYF
J: TRBJ2-5
size: .
D: TRBD2
V: TRBV3-1
length: 16

CDR3: CASGRSSYEQYF
J: TRBJ2-7
size: many
D: .
V: TRBV7-2
length: 12

CDR3: CASSLARANSNQPQHF
J: TRBJ1-5
size: few
D: .
V: TRBV7-8
length: 16

CDR3: CASSLGPVSYEQYF
J: TRBJ2-7
size: many
D: .
V: TRBV7-2
length: 14

CDR3: CASSQGRDTDTQYF
J: TRBJ2-3
size: .
D: .
V: TRBV6-5
length: 14

CDR3: CASRTYNEQFF
J: TRBJ2-1
size: many
D: .
V: TRBV5-1
length: 11

CDR3: CASRTTPDFSYNEQFF
J: TRBJ2-1
size: few
D: .
V: TRBV19
length: 16

CDR3: CASTFGGRFETQYF
J: TRBJ2-5
size: few
D: .
V: TRBV5-1
length: 14

CDR3: CASSLADDSYNEQFF
J: TRBJ2-1
size: .
D: .
V: TRBV5-1
length: 15

CDR3: CASSLSGTGARDTQYF
J: TRBJ2-3
size: few
D: TRBD1
V: TRBV12-3/TRBV12-4
length: 16

CDR3: CASSLSSGGLYNEQFF
J: TRBJ2-1
size: once
D: TRBD2
V: TRBV6-2/TRBV6-3
length: 16

CDR3: CATSREGAGVNEQFF
J: TRBJ2-1
size: few
D: TRBD2
V: TRBV15
length: 15

CDR3: CASSFRDSLNSPLHF
J: TRBJ1-6
size: few
D: TRBD1
V: TRBV27
length: 15

CDR3: CSVVGLAAGPSYNEQYF
J: .
size: .
D: TRBD2
V: TRBV29-1
length: 17

CDR3: CASSSQEGANYGYTF
J: TRBJ1-2
size: .
D: .
V: TRBV28
length: 15

CDR3: CSALPRVQETQYF
J: TRBJ2-5
size: .
D: .
V: TRBV20-1
length: 13

CDR3: CSARWAGGIAKNIQYF
J: TRBJ2-4
size: .
D: .
V: TRBV20-1
length: 16

CDR3: CASTQTVTNYGYTF
J: TRBJ1-2
size: few
D: .
V: TRBV6-5
length: 14

CDR3: CASSFNQADQPQHF
J: TRBJ1-5
size: .
D: .
V: TRBV12-3/TRBV12-4
length: 14

CDR3: CASTALKDGQPQHF
J: TRBJ1-5
size: many
D: .
V: TRBV6-4
length: 14

CDR3: CASSSDRVREKLFF
J: TRBJ1-4
size: .
D: TRBD1
V: TRBV7-2
length: 14

CDR3: CASTPGTAFNSPLHF
J: TRBJ1-6
size: .
D: TRBD1
V: TRBV5-1
length: 15

CDR3: CASSPLGVGGGDTQYF
J: TRBJ2-3
size: .
D: .
V: TRBV11-2
length: 16

CDR3: CASSLRQSGEQYF
J: TRBJ2-7
size: .
D: .
V: TRBV28
length: 13

CDR3: CASSSPGANVPTF
J: TRBJ2-6
size: .
D: .
V: TRBV5-6
length: 13

CDR3: CASRLGTADNSPPHF
J: TRBJ1-6
size: .
D: .
V: TRBV12-3/TRBV12-4
length: 15

CDR3: CASSLEGTGDYTDTQYF
J: TRBJ2-3
size: .
D: TRBD1
V: TRBV5-8
length: 17

CDR3: CASSTSRDGLLATRYEQYF
J: TRBJ2-7
size: .
D: TRBD2
V: TRBV7-2
length: 19